The next 20 T cell receptor beta chains were all read from a single sample in a study of T cell repertoires in cytomegalovirus infection. In TCRdb, the reads were re-called with MiXCR into one record per CDR3 protein. The table includes a few hundred thousand distinct CDR3 sequences, 15% to 20% detected once. The specimen sequenced was PBMCs. The receptors stem from a human donor in good health (CMV status not recorded). Some clones in this sample may be carry-over from other donors' samples.

J is TRBJ2-2 and V is TRBV27, with D unresolved. This CDR3 region has 13 residues. Looked up from germline, CDR1 is MNHEY and CDR2 is SMNVEV (reference sequence). V was trimmed by 2 bases and J by 4 bases, leaving 5 bases between them. As DNA, the CDR3 is TGTGCCAGCAGTTTACAGCTCACCGGGGAGCTGTTTTTT. Protein product: CASSLQLTGELFF.

This clonotype was recorded at least ten times. The CDR3 loop is CASSLGLAGDYEQYF. DNA of the CDR3: TGTGCCAGCAGTTTAGGTCTAGCGGGAGACTACGAGCAGTACTTC. This rearrangement joins TRBV12-3 or TRBV12-4 to TRBJ2-7, with 10 bases identical to TRBD2. J gave up 3 bases and V 1 base, and 3 bases lay outside the gene matches. CDR3 length: 15 residues.

The J gene is TRBJ2-1, the V gene TRBV12-3 or TRBV12-4; tentatively, D is TRBD1 (6 bases). The V end was cut by 6 bases, the J end by 9 bases, with 18 bases between. This CDR3 comprises 14 residues. CDR3 sequence reads: CASSHVGDKIEQFF. In DNA form, the CDR3 reads TGTGCCAGCAGCCACGTCGGGGACAAGATTGAGCAGTTCTTC.

A few counts support this clonotype. The V and J genes are TRBV6-5 and TRBJ1-2, with D unresolved. The CDR3 is 16 residues long. The V gene's germline CDR1 is MNHEY and CDR2 SVGAGI. Trimming removed 6 bases at V and 0 bases at J, with 17 bases between. CDR3 DNA: TGTGCCAGCAGACAACCTTACGATCCCTCTAACTATGGCTACACCTTC. This translates into CASRQPYDPSNYGYTF.

There are a few counts of this clonotype. The chain carries TRBV7-2 and TRBJ2-1; a possible D gene is TRBD2 (7 bases). The CDR3 totals 15 residues. Germline V gives CDR1 SGHTA, CDR2 FQGNSA. With 5 bases removed from V and 5 bases from J, the gap between germline ends came to 16 bases. CDR3 sequence reads: CASSPRGAPDNEQFF. The CDR3 bases are TGTGCCAGCAGCCCACGGGGGGCCCCGGACAATGAGCAGTTCTTC. The full variable domain, its missing parts supplied by reference TRBV7-2 and TRBJ2-1, is GAGVSQSPSNKVTEKGKDVELRCDPISGHTALYWYRQSLGQGLEFLIYFQGNSAPDKSGLPSDRFSAERTGGSVSTLTIQRTQQEDSAVYLCASSPRGAPDNEQFFGPGTRLTVL.

This clonotype was seen many times. V usage is TRBV7-2 and J usage is TRBJ2-1, with 13 bases fitting TRBD2. With 5 bases clipped from V and 0 bases from J, the junction kept 7 bases outside the gene matches. The length of the CDR3 is 18 residues. Per germline, CDR1 SGHTA and CDR2 FQGNSA. This CDR3 is CASSLTSGRLSSYNEQFF. CDR3 coding DNA: TGTGCCAGCAGCCTGACTAGCGGGAGGTTGAGCTCCTACAATGAGCAGTTCTTC.

This clonotype was seen at least ten times. This rearrangement joins TRBV7-8 to TRBJ2-1, with TRBD2 matching over 7 bases. Germline CDR1 is SGHVS and CDR2 is FQNEAQ. V lost 3 bases to trimming and J lost 2 bases; unmatched junction nucleotides: 7. The CDR3 runs to 16 residues. The CDR3 reads CASSFFPSGPYNEQFF. Here the CDR3 DNA reads TGTGCCAGCAGCTTTTTTCCTAGCGGCCCCTACAATGAGCAGTTCTTC.

This clonotype was picked up a small number of times. The chain has TRBV6-2 or TRBV6-3 and TRBJ2-7; D unclear. CDR3 length: 12 amino acids. Trimming shortened V by 2 bases and J by 3 bases, and 5 bases separated the two germline ends. The germline CDR1 and CDR2 sequences are MNHEY and SVGEGT. The DNA of the CDR3 is TGTGCCAGCAGTTACGCCAACTACGAGCAGTACTTC. Amino acid sequence: CASSYANYEQYF.

This clonotype was recorded a few times. This chain joins TRBV25-1 and TRBJ1-2; D remains unclear. The germline gives CDR1 MGHDK, CDR2 SYGVNS. The CDR3 is 11 amino acids. V dropped 3 bases and J dropped 6 bases, with 5 bases sitting between them. As DNA, the CDR3 is TGTGCCAGCAGTGATGGCAATGGCTACACCTTC. Translated, it gives CASSDGNGYTF.

This clonotype was recorded at least ten times. The V gene is TRBV7-6, the J gene TRBJ1-3, with TRBD1 identical over 7 bases. Germline V CDR1 and CDR2: SGHVS, FNYEAQ. The V gene end was trimmed by 6 bases and the J gene end by 0 bases; junction bases not matched to a gene: 5. This CDR3 is built from 15 residues. Here the CDR3 reads CASSRTGGSGNTIYF. CDR3 nucleotide sequence: TGTGCCAGCAGTAGGACAGGAGGCTCTGGAAACACCATATATTTT. The complete variable domain, with remaining parts taken from reference TRBV7-6 and TRBJ1-3, reads GAGVSQSPRYKVTKRGQDVALRCDPISGHVSLYWYRQALGQGPEFLTYFNYEAQQDKSGLPNDRFSAERPEGSISTLTIQRTEQRDSAMYRCASSRTGGSGNTIYFGEGSWLTVV.

The chain uses TRBV4-3 and TRBJ1-1; unclear D gene. Between the trimmed V and J ends, which lost 4 bases and 0 bases, there was a span of 18 bases. The CDR3 consists of 17 residues. In germline, CDR1 is LGHNA, CDR2 YSLEER. CDR3 amino acids: CASSPKQKSIMNTEAFF. DNA of the CDR3: TGCGCCAGCAGCCCCAAACAAAAATCTATCATGAACACTGAAGCTTTCTTT.

This clonotype has ten or more counts. This sequence joins TRBV20-1 and TRBJ2-3; D unclear. Germline V gene data show CDR1 as DFQATT and CDR2 as SNEGSKA (reference sequence). CDR3 length equals 13 residues. Trimming took 0 bases from V and 1 from J, leaving 5 bases between them. CDR3 region: CSARELGTDTQYF. The CDR3 DNA follows: TGCAGTGCTAGAGAGCTAGGCACAGATACGCAGTATTTT.

This clonotype was seen repeatedly, ten times or more. The J gene is TRBJ2-7, the V gene TRBV6-1, with TRBD2 matching over 10 bases. With V trimmed by 8 bases and J by 2 bases, 6 bases remained unmatched. Germline-derived CDR1 and CDR2 are MNHNS and SASEGT. This CDR3 is 14 amino acids long. In DNA, the CDR3 is TGTGCCAGCCGCTGGACTAGCGGAACCTACGAGCAGTACTTC. Protein: CASRWTSGTYEQYF.

At least ten counts were recorded for this clonotype. The chain carries TRBV11-2 and TRBJ1-2; D perhaps matches TRBD1 (5 bases). Looked up from germline, CDR1 is SGHAT and CDR2 is FQNNGV. The CDR3 contains 12 residues. V dropped 4 bases and J dropped 6 bases, with 9 bases sitting between them. This CDR3 reads CASSSEGDGYTF. DNA for the CDR3: TGTGCCAGCAGCTCTGAAGGGGATGGCTACACCTTC.

This chain joins TRBV20-1 and TRBJ2-3; 12 bases are a match to TRBD2. The trim removed 6 bases at V and 5 bases at J, leaving 9 bases unmatched. CDR3 length equals 15 residues. Germline CDR1 and CDR2: DFQATT and SNEGSKA (reference sequence). The CDR3 DNA reads TGCAGTGCGAGGTCTAGCGGGGGGGTGGTAGATACGCAGTATTTT. Its translation is CSARSSGGVVDTQYF.

The chain is built from TRBV27 and TRBJ1-2; D is uncertain. The CDR3 is 13 amino acids. CDR1 and CDR2 from the germline V gene are MNHEY and SMNVEV (reference sequence). Trimming took off 10 bases at V and 3 bases at J, with 15 bases between the two ends. The CDR3, as DNA: TGTGCCACCTCGGAAGTAGGTGACTATGGCTACACCTTC. Translated: CATSEVGDYGYTF.

A word on this clonotype: A read error may explain this, as a much larger clone is one base away. The gene calls are TRBV5-1 and TRBJ1-2, with 7 nucleotides matching TRBD1. The CDR3 spans 16 residues. Germline lookup yields CDR1 SGHRS and CDR2 YFSETQ. The CDR3 spells CASSLFPRQGSRGYAF. CDR3 DNA: TGCGCCAGCAGCTTGTTTCCCCGACAGGGTTCAAGAGGCTACGCCTTC.

The chain recombines TRBV12-3 or TRBV12-4 with TRBJ2-1; D unclear. V dropped 5 bases and J dropped 8 bases, with 13 bases sitting between them. The CDR3 loop spans 13 amino acids. For the CDR3, the DNA is TGTGCCAGCAGTCCCCTTGCGCGCTATGAGCAGTTCTTC. This codes for CASSPLARYEQFF.

This clonotype has a count of ten or more. The CDR3 DNA reads TGTGCCAGCAGCACCACAGGGGTGGAGACCCAGTACTTC. Protein product: CASSTTGVETQYF. V usage is TRBV7-9 and J usage is TRBJ2-5, with TRBD1 matching 7 bases. V gave up 5 bases and J gave up 5 bases; unmatched junction bases: 5. The CDR3 contains 13 residues. Germline CDR1 is SEHNR and CDR2 is FQNEAQ (reference sequence).

This clonotype occurred a few times. The rearrangement links TRBV12-3 or TRBV12-4 to TRBJ2-4, with TRBD2 matching 9 bases. J gave up 7 bases and V 2 bases, and 6 bases lay outside the gene matches. The CDR3 runs 15 residues. This CDR3 is CASSLSGAGGNIQYF. The CDR3, as DNA: TGTGCCAGCAGTTTATCGGGAGCGGGGGGCAACATTCAGTACTTC.